This TCR beta chain is drawn from a study of cytomegalovirus exposure and HLA in healthy donors (dated by TCRdb to the late 2010s). Context from the whole study: In an earlier analysis of approximately 500 of the donors, less than 350 Gb of sequence data and 95 million to 130 million unique TCR beta sequences from about 180 million T cells were reported. An early release covering about 600 HLA-typed donors comprised about 320 gigabases of sequencing data and around 80 million unique TCR sequences. Of the 300 to 500 genotyped donors, more than 75% were placed in the genetic ancestry cluster associated with self-reported Caucasian donors. The study was designed to test whether signatures of past pathogen exposure could be identified by cataloging public T cell receptors. The study profiled the T cell repertoires of more than 500 subjects by immunosequencing and related them to cytomegalovirus serostatus. Besides the first cohort of about 730 subjects, a separate validation cohort made up of over a hundred different subjects was used. To predict cytomegalovirus infection status, the study combined high-throughput TCR immunosequencing, statistical association of individual TCRs with disease status, and machine learning. A later analysis re-analyzed previously published TCR beta repertoires from 650 to 800 donors and added high-resolution HLA genotyping to study TCR occurrence patterns. Rather than drawing on any new phenotypic data, the later analysis identified candidate immune exposures from TCR beta sequences and the way those sequences occurred across donors. To decide whether each TCR beta V gene segment behaved as functional or pseudogenic, an earlier analysis of some 600 of the donors relied on high-throughput TCR beta sequencing. Donor age, sex, ethnicity and CMV serostatus were collected together with the repertoire data. Genome-wide SNP genotypes for about 65% of the 666 donors were used in a later genetic analysis, which treated that subset as a discovery cohort. All discovery cohort repertoires had been generated using a single sequencing platform. Class I and class II HLA loci were covered by the typing at four-digit resolution. Typing coverage varied by locus: about 629-640 donors for A, B, C, DRB1 and DQB1; roughly 520 for DQA1; about 590 for DPA1; roughly 470 for DPB1. About five DR-DQ haplotypes were treated as single units for association and clustering because of strong linkage in the cohort. On average, about 200,000 unique TCR beta nucleotide sequences were sequenced per donor among roughly 430 genotyped donors of the cohort, with roughly 18% of those sequences being non-productive. The full study reports these points: When HLA alleles, especially DR and DQ, strongly co-occurred, TCR associations were difficult to assign to individual alleles. Across donors, most TCR sequences were observed very rarely, whereas some public TCRs were present in many individuals. The authors suggested that the approach could potentially be generalized to other disease states and immunological phenotypes. In both the original and validation cohorts, the classifier was reported to diagnose cytomegalovirus status with high specificity and sensitivity. The study gave a list of 150 to 200 TCR beta chains associated with cytomegalovirus. In an earlier analysis of more than 450 of the donors, most TCR beta V segments were observed in productive rearrangements about 90% or about 30% of the time, broadly matching IMGT annotations. The only immune exposure information available for the cohort was CMV serostatus. The earlier analysis of 587 of the donors excluded some 16 rarely observed V segments, including chromosome 9 orphons, because counts were too low. Because HLA typing was missing for some donors at each locus, association tests included only the typed subset. A cluster of highly shared sequence variants was judged likely to be a technical artifact of the sequencing pipeline. In vitro tests confirmed that three of the cytomegalovirus-associated TCR beta chains recognize cytomegalovirus antigens. Correlated functional status among segregating V segments might reflect linkage disequilibrium, but an unknown experimental factor could not be ruled out. In a later analysis, several top co-occurrence clusters were reported to appear linked to parvovirus B19, influenza, CMV and Epstein-Barr virus. In a later genetic analysis, fewer N-insertions in productive TCRs were reported among donors in an Asian-associated ancestry cluster than the roughly 710-donor mean. The cohort was sequenced for TCR beta chains only, and without alpha or paired-chain data the features that could be detected were limited. Because the 87-base-pair reads could not distinguish some IMGT-functional V segments, including TRBV6-2 and TRBV6-3, those segments were excluded. Roughly uniform sequencing depth across donors was assumed in presence/absence analyses, although this assumption may not hold. A further reported finding was that TCR beta sequences accurately predicted the HLA-A and HLA-B alleles for most subjects in the first cohort. In a later analysis, the rate of TCR association differed among HLA loci, with DRB1 alleles having the most associated TCRs and HLA-C alleles having the fewest. A later analysis associated 16,951 TCR beta sequences with specific HLA alleles at a false discovery rate of 0.05. A later analysis found that most CMV-associated TCR beta chains appeared HLA-restricted, with HLA associations seemingly driven largely by CMV exposure. A later analysis found that HLA-associated TCR beta chains were more clonally expanded and had lower generation probabilities than equally common non-associated chains. A later genetic analysis associated a missense DCLRE1C variant with V-gene and J-gene trimming of TCR beta chains, and an independent cohort replicated the association.

Reading the germline V gene gives CDR1 SGHTA and CDR2 FQGTGA. Reading from cysteine to phenylalanine, the CDR3 counts 16 amino acids. This entry keeps only the CDR3 DNA: 48 bases, framed from base 1. This clone came up once. No cognate antigen has been identified for it. The junction departs from germline at one end; a sequencing error may be responsible. The cohort was made up of roughly 670 healthy bone marrow donors. At the time of sampling, every cohort member was nominally healthy, though immune exposures that went unrecorded were likely present. The donor was CMV seronegative and belonged to the group of over 300 seronegative cohort members. A peripheral blood sample was collected from each donor, and TCR beta sequencing was performed on peripheral blood mononuclear cells. The Qiagen DNeasy Blood Extraction Kit was used to extract genomic DNA from the blood cell samples. The method behind the library was the immunoSEQ multiplex PCR assay. The multiplex PCR relied on a mix of 60 forward primers for TCR Vbeta segments and 13 reverse primers for TCR Jbeta segments. A multiplex PCR assay on genomic DNA amplified the CDR3 region of rearranged TCR beta genes. On the Illumina HiSeq System, the amplified TCR beta libraries were sequenced as 87-base-pair reads. The study's processing was this. A later analysis tallied approximately 87 million unique TCR beta chains across the approximately 670 repertoires, and 10 million to 11 million of those chains were shared by two or more donors. A nearest-neighbor algorithm error-corrected the raw reads and collapsed the reads into unique sequences, merging closely related sequences to remove PCR and sequencing errors. Alignment of CDR3 sequences to IMGT reference sequences was used to assign V, D and J gene segments. For a sequence to be retained, a match of at least six nucleotides to both a V gene segment and a J gene segment was required. A rearrangement counted as productive if the CDR3 had no stop codons and remained in frame with V and J, and every other rearrangement counted as non-productive. CDR3 was defined by IMGT convention, running from the second conserved V-encoded cysteine to the conserved J-encoded phenylalanine. The earlier analysis of about 530 of the donors excluded any sequence lacking an unambiguous match to a single V gene segment. In an earlier analysis of around 600 of the donors, V segments were called functional above 56.7% productive rearrangements and were called segregating when the between-donor standard deviation exceeded 5%. To diagnose cytomegalovirus status from the catalog of TCR beta chain sequences, a statistical classification framework was built. In a later analysis, V and J genes were assigned by comparing TCR nucleotide sequences against IMGT/GENE-DB human TR gene sequences. In a later analysis, CDR3 sequences and most-parsimonious VDJ recombination scenarios were assigned using the TCRdist pipeline. In a later analysis, each TCR beta chain was defined by its CDR3 amino acid sequence together with its V-gene family, and reads without a unique V-gene family were excluded. To address suspected cross-contamination and a sequencing artifact, a later analysis removed under 600 highly shared, low-generation-probability nucleotide sequences. A later analysis calculated a clonal expansion index for each public chain from normalized within-repertoire ranks of inferred template counts. In a later analysis, generation probabilities were computed with a VDJ recombination model fitted to out-of-frame rearrangements, and the resulting probabilities were checked against IGoR. In a later analysis, TCR-TCR, TCR-HLA and TCR-CMV co-occurrence was scored with hypergeometric tests, and a repertoire-size bias correction was applied to TCR pairs. A later analysis estimated false discovery rates by permuting HLA or CMV assignments 20 times. A later analysis grouped co-occurring TCRs with DBSCAN, adding TCRdist sequence similarity when clustering within HLA-allele-positive subsets. Repertoires with fewer than 30,000 or more than 120,000 public chains, plus five repertoires with anomalous nucleotide sharing, were excluded from co-occurrence clustering. TCRdb carries this immuneACCESS record with in-frame sequences only. Its versions omit some clonotypes, under half of them owing to an unresolved V gene in the studies checked, with the rest unexplained. The DNA gave D and trimming, while V, J and clone size come from that table. Within this sample are more than 90,000 clones, with about 75% of them counted one time only. 10% of the sample is in the top ten clones.

This sequence was found in a man over 45 in good health and CMV-seronegative. The chain links TRBV7-3 with TRBJ2-2, with 13 bases in between that match TRBD2. The sequencing sample was made of PBMCs. The nucleotide sequence reads TGTTCCAGCAGTCTTGGACTAGCGGGGGCCACCGGGGAGCTGTTTTTT. This translates into CSSSLGLAGATGELFF.